Listed below are T cell receptor beta chains from one sample, sequenced in a study of T cells in Graves' hyperthyroidism and ophthalmopathy. One entry per CDR3 protein, called by TCRdb with MiXCR from the multiplex PCR reads. Found here are 450,000 to 500,000 distinct CDR3 sequences, about 20% of them singletons; the top ten hold approximately 49%. The sample taken for sequencing was blood. The receptors derive from a woman in her seventies with Graves' ophthalmopathy. Each CDR3 is given with its conserved first and last residue. The order of the fields is CDR3 length, D gene, V gene, J gene, clone size, CDR3 protein, CDR3 DNA. D genes are given only for firm matches. Clone size, where shown, is once, few, many, or a class for clones that have expanded.

14	TRBD1	TRBV7-8	TRBJ2-5	many	CASSDRGLWETQYF	TGTGCCAGCAGCGACAGGGGACTTTGGGAGACCCAGTACTTC
13	-	TRBV6-1	TRBJ1-2	-	CASRKQGNYGYTF	TGTGCCAGCAGGAAACAGGGAAACTATGGCTACACCTTC
15	-	TRBV5-4	TRBJ2-5	-	CASSLDWRPQETQYF	TGTGCCAGCAGCTTGGATTGGCGACCGCAAGAGACCCAGTACTTC
14	-	TRBV11-3	TRBJ2-7	many	CASSSGETGYEQYF	TGTGCCAGCAGCTCGGGCGAGACCGGGTACGAGCAGTACTTC
14	-	TRBV6-6	TRBJ1-3	few	CASSYVRSGNTIYF	TGTGCCAGCAGTTACGTCCGCTCTGGAAACACCATATATTTT
16	-	TRBV3-1	TRBJ2-3	many	CASSHTLAWGADTQYF	TGTGCCAGCAGCCACACACTAGCTTGGGGCGCAGATACGCAGTATTTT
13	-	TRBV12-3/TRBV12-4	TRBJ1-1	many	CASNPLVGTEAFF	TGTGCCAGCAACCCTTTAGTGGGGACGGAAGCTTTCTTT
14	-	TRBV12-3/TRBV12-4	TRBJ2-2	many	CASSLGRSPGELFF	TGTGCCAGCAGTTTAGGAAGGTCGCCCGGGGAGCTGTTTTTT
14	TRBD1	TRBV5-1	TRBJ2-2	few	CASSLRTGTGELFF	TGCGCCAGCAGCTTGAGGACAGGGACCGGGGAGCTGTTTTTT
14	-	TRBV5-5	TRBJ1-1	-	CASSLEVGVTEAFF	TGTGCCAGCAGCTTGGAGGTTGGGGTAACTGAAGCTTTCTTT
14	-	TRBV5-6	TRBJ2-5	-	CASSLVKGEETQYF	TGTGCCAGCAGCTTGGTTAAGGGTGAGGAGACCCAGTACTTC
12	-	TRBV7-2	TRBJ1-1	many	CASSLRGGKAFF	TGTGCCAGCAGCTTACGGGGGGGAAAAGCTTTCTTT
17	TRBD2	TRBV3-1	TRBJ2-7	few	CASSLGLAGFARYEQYF	TGTGCCAGCAGTCTGGGACTAGCGGGCTTTGCACGGTACGAGCAGTACTTC
13	-	TRBV7-6	TRBJ2-3	few	CASSRAGSDTQYF	TGTGCCAGCAGCCGCGCAGGGTCGGATACGCAGTATTTT
17	TRBD2	TRBV19	TRBJ2-2	few	CASSRTSGRSGTGELFF	TGTGCCAGTAGTAGGACTAGCGGGAGAAGCGGGACCGGGGAGCTGTTTTTT
15	-	TRBV5-1	TRBJ2-6	-	CASSLELSGANVLTF	TGCGCCAGCAGCTTGGAATTATCTGGGGCCAACGTCCTGACTTTC
11	-	TRBV12-3/TRBV12-4	TRBJ2-3	many	CASSLVDTQYF	TGTGCCAGCAGTTTGGTAGATACGCAGTATTTT
15	-	TRBV27	TRBJ2-2	many	CASRGTALGTGELFF	TGTGCCAGCAGGGGAACCGCGTTAGGCACCGGGGAGCTGTTTTTT
14	TRBD1	TRBV19	TRBJ1-1	few	CASRDRRGHTEAFF	TGTGCCAGTAGGGACCGCAGGGGGCACACTGAAGCTTTCTTT
16	TRBD1	TRBV18	TRBJ2-2	-	CASSLGTGSSTGELFF	TGTGCCAGCTCACTTGGGACAGGCAGCTCTACCGGGGAGCTGTTTTTT
13	TRBD2	TRBV28	TRBJ2-3	few	CASSTRGGNTQYF	TGTGCCAGCAGCACCCGGGGAGGGAATACGCAGTATTTT
17	TRBD2	TRBV6-2/TRBV6-3	TRBJ2-6	few	CASSLAGVKAGANVLTF	TGTGCCAGCAGCTTAGCGGGAGTAAAGGCGGGGGCCAACGTCCTGACTTTC
14	-	TRBV2	TRBJ1-1	many	CASSELGGNTEAFF	TGTGCCAGCAGTGAATTAGGGGGAAATACTGAAGCTTTCTTT
16	-	TRBV5-1	TRBJ1-2	-	CASTPAPVQGSSGYTF	TGCGCCAGCACCCCGGCACCGGTTCAGGGCTCAAGTGGCTACACCTTC
14	TRBD2	TRBV12-3/TRBV12-4	TRBJ2-2	-	CASSPWGGTGELFF	TGTGCCAGCAGTCCCTGGGGGGGGACCGGGGAGCTGTTTTTT
15	-	TRBV9	TRBJ2-5	-	CASSSNAGIKETQYF	TGTGCCAGCAGCTCCAATGCAGGGATCAAAGAGACCCAGTACTTC
16	TRBD2	TRBV10-2	TRBJ2-1	-	CASSEQSGGRYNEQFF	TGCGCCAGCAGTGAGCAATCTGGCGGGAGGTACAATGAGCAGTTCTTC
15	TRBD2	TRBV6-1	TRBJ2-2	many	CASSEPAGITGELFF	TGTGCCAGCAGTGAGCCAGCGGGGATTACCGGGGAGCTGTTTTTT
13	-	TRBV7-9	TRBJ2-5	few	CASSSLYSGTQYF	TGTGCCAGCAGCTCCCTGTACAGCGGGACCCAGTACTTC
12	-	TRBV15	TRBJ1-1	few	CATSRVGGEAFF	TGTGCCACCAGCAGAGTCGGGGGGGAAGCTTTCTTT
17	TRBD2	TRBV9	TRBJ2-3	-	CASSATSGGSSTDTQYF	TGTGCCAGCAGCGCAACTAGCGGAGGATCTAGCACAGATACGCAGTATTTT
16	TRBD2	TRBV5-1	TRBJ2-3	-	CASRRLAGASTDTQYF	TGCGCCAGCAGGAGACTAGCGGGAGCTAGCACAGATACGCAGTATTTT
13	TRBD2	TRBV6-1	TRBJ2-7	few	CATPGTTSWEQYF	TGTGCCACCCCGGGGACTACCTCCTGGGAGCAGTACTTC
12	-	TRBV29-1	TRBJ1-2	-	CSVDAGADGYTF	TGCAGCGTTGACGCGGGGGCGGATGGCTACACCTTC
12	-	TRBV3-1	TRBJ1-2	many	CASSQGAYGYTF	TGTGCCAGCAGCCAGGGAGCCTATGGCTACACCTTC
12	-	TRBV6-1	TRBJ2-7	-	CASSEARDEQYF	TGTGCCAGCAGTGAAGCGAGGGACGAGCAGTACTTC
14	-	TRBV7-6	TRBJ2-2	-	CASSLEASPGELFF	TGTGCCAGCAGCTTAGAGGCTAGCCCCGGGGAGCTGTTTTTT
14	-	TRBV28	TRBJ1-5	many	CASSLTTGQPPQHF	TGTGCCAGCAGTTTGACGACAGGCCAGCCGCCCCAGCATTTT
15	TRBD2	TRBV10-3	TRBJ2-7	many	CAISQGLAGSYEQYF	TGTGCCATCAGCCAGGGACTAGCGGGTTCCTACGAGCAGTACTTC
12	-	TRBV29-1	TRBJ2-5	few	CSVRGRQETQYF	TGCAGCGTCCGCGGCAGGCAAGAGACCCAGTACTTC
12	-	TRBV7-2	TRBJ2-5	-	CASSSPGGTQYF	TGTGCCAGCAGCTCCCCAGGCGGGACCCAGTACTTC
15	TRBD2	TRBV20-1	TRBJ2-1	-	CSAAPPGLADNEQFF	TGCAGTGCTGCCCCCCCGGGACTAGCCGACAATGAGCAGTTCTTC
15	TRBD2	TRBV11-2	TRBJ2-2	-	CASSSLAGVTGELFF	TGTGCCAGCAGCTCCCTAGCGGGAGTTACCGGGGAGCTGTTTTTT
12	-	TRBV29-1	TRBJ2-5	-	CSVEWTVGTQYF	TGCAGCGTTGAATGGACCGTGGGGACCCAGTACTTC